This T cell receptor (beta chain) appears in the sequencing data of a study of blood T cell repertoires in COVID-19. Looking at the study overall: COVID-19 samples collected from the United States, Italy and Spain covered acute and convalescent phases. The cDNA or gDNA used as material had been derived from T cells, B-cell-depleted T cells, or PBMCs.

This CDR3 comprises 13 residues. V lost 6 bases and J lost 6, with 14 bases in between. Original analysis: Scientists estimated how many nucleated cells there were by amplifying reference gene primers. This table comes from immunoSEQ multiplex PCR, and its TCRdb copy is limited to in-frame clones, with some not included. V, J and clone size are those of that table, while D and trimming were read from the DNA. The data contain roughly 200,000 clones, 83% of them singletons. Within the 2 weeks before study entry, each person in the exposed group met a COVID-19 case. The chain has TRBV12-3 or TRBV12-4 and TRBJ1-2; D is perhaps TRBD1 (5 bases). Sequencing was carried out using PBMCs or T cells enriched from blood (not recorded which). This receptor was obtained from a woman between 45 and 60 years old who had been exposed to COVID-19. CDR3 coding DNA: TGTGCCAGCAGGAGCAGGGATAAGAATGGCTACACCTTC. Its translation: CASRSRDKNGYTF.